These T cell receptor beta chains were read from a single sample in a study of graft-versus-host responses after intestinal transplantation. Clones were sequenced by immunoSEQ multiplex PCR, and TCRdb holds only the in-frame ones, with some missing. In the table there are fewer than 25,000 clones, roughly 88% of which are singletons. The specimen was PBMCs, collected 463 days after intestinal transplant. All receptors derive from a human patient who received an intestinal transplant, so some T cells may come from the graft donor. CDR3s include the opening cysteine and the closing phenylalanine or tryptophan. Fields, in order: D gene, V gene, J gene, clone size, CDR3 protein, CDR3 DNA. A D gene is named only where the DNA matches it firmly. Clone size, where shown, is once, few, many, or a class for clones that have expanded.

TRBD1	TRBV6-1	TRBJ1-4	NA	CASSVHRGQREKLFF	TGTGCCAGCAGTGTTCACAGGGGGCAAAGAGAAAAACTGTTTTTT
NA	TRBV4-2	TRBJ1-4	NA	CASSQEGGYSSKLFF	TGTGCCAGCAGCCAAGAAGGGGGTTACAGCTCGAAACTGTTTTTT
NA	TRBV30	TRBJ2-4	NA	CAWSPSGHIQYF	TGTGCCTGGAGCCCCTCCGGGCACATTCAGTACTTC
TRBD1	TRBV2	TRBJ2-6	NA	CASNPLRDRGAGANVLTF	TGTGCCAGCAACCCCCTTCGGGACAGGGGGGCCGGGGCCAACGTCCTGACTTTC
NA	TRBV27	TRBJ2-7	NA	CASSFQVSYEQYF	TGTGCCAGCAGTTTCCAGGTGTCCTACGAGCAGTACTTC
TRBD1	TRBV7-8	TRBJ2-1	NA	CASSLDTGEWQQFF	TGTGCCAGCAGCTTAGACACAGGGGAATGGCAGCAGTTCTTC
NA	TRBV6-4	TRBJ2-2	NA	CASMSMDTGELFF	TGTGCCAGCATGTCCATGGACACCGGGGAGCTGTTTTTT
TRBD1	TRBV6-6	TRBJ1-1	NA	CASIPSQGTEAFF	TGTGCCAGCATCCCTTCACAGGGGACTGAAGCTTTCTTT
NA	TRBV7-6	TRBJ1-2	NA	CASSPLRAPLAYGYTF	TGTGCCAGCAGCCCGCTCCGGGCCCCGTTAGCATATGGCTACACCTTC
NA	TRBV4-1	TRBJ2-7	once	CASSQFGDEQYF	TGCGCCAGCAGCCAATTCGGCGACGAGCAGTACTTC
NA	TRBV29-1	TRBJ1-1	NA	CSVGDNREAFF	TGCAGCGTCGGGGACAACCGCGAAGCTTTCTTT
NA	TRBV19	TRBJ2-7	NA	CASSIAGGAYEQYF	TGTGCCAGTAGTATAGCCGGGGGCGCCTACGAGCAGTACTTC
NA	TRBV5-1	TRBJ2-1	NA	CASRPPGLFYNEQFF	TGCGCCAGCAGACCGCCGGGACTTTTTTACAATGAGCAGTTCTTC
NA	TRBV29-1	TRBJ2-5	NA	CSGRGWETQYF	TGCAGCGGGCGGGGCTGGGAGACCCAGTACTTC
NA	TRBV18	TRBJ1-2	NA	CASSPDRSNYGYTF	TGTGCCAGCTCACCTGACAGGAGTAACTATGGCTACACCTTC
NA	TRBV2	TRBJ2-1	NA	CASKWEKTSYNEQFF	TGTGCCAGCAAGTGGGAGAAGACCTCCTACAATGAGCAGTTCTTC